Described below is a single TCR beta chain sequence and its context. V lost 8 bases to trimming and J lost 4 bases; unmatched junction nucleotides: 0. CDR1 is MNHEY and CDR2 is SMNVEV in the germline V gene (reference sequence). The CDR3 covers 13 residues. This record belongs to a study of cytomegalovirus exposure and HLA in healthy donors. Produced via immunoSEQ multiplex PCR; TCRdb's table is partial and in-frame only. The sample contains more than 45,000 clones, over 90% of which appear only once. The donors were members of the 120-subject validation cohort (separate from the roughly 700-subject first cohort).

This clonotype was sampled from a man aged 18 to 30 in good health and CMV-seronegative. The gene calls are TRBV27 and TRBJ2-1; 12 bases align to TRBD2. Sequencing was carried out using PBMCs. Here the CDR3 reads CASGLAGYNEQFF. The DNA for the CDR3 is TGTGCCAGCGGACTAGCGGGATACAATGAGCAGTTCTTC.